This T cell receptor (beta chain) was sequenced in a study of CD8 T cells in ankylosing spondylitis. Per germline, CDR1 MDHEN and CDR2 SYDVKM. The CDR3 extends over 17 amino acids. V trimming: 6 bases; J trimming: 4 bases; junction bases outside the gene matches: 14. TCRdb processed the 5' RACE reads anew with MiXCR; each CDR3 protein has one entry. The sample includes about 400,000 distinct CDR3 sequences, 20% seen only once; the top ten take 10% to 15%. The sequence was collected from a male donor with ankylosing spondylitis or in good health (not recorded which). The chain has TRBV28 and TRBJ2-3; the match to TRBD2 covers 9 bases. Specimen: blood, either unsorted or a sorted T cell fraction (not recorded which). CDR3 nucleotides: TGTGCCAGCAGAACACCGGGACTAGCCCTCGGGTCAGATACGCAGTATTTT. This codes for CASRTPGLALGSDTQYF.